These T cell receptor beta chains were read from a single sample in a study of shared clonotypes between healthy human individuals. The assay was immunoSEQ multiplex PCR, and TCRdb's table has in-frame clones only and misses some. The data contain 2 million to 2.5 million clones, under 95% of them singletons. The sample taken for sequencing was naive CD4+ T cells from PBMCs. Receptors originate from a man between 18 and 29 years old in good health. Some clones in this sample may be carry-over from other donors' samples. CDR3s leave out the opening cysteine and the closing phenylalanine or tryptophan. Fields, in order: D gene, V gene, J gene, CDR3 protein. The D gene is left open where the match is weak.

D: -
V: TRBV6-4
J: TRBJ1-5
CDR3: ASSEGGGGNQPQH

D: TRBD2
V: TRBV5-1
J: -
CDR3: ASSLSGGNEQY

D: -
V: TRBV5-1
J: TRBJ2-1
CDR3: ASSLDSYNEQF

D: TRBD1
V: TRBV27
J: TRBJ2-4
CDR3: ASSLIGTGGTAKNIQY

D: TRBD2
V: TRBV5-1
J: TRBJ2-5
CDR3: ASSLVGLAGGETQY

D: -
V: TRBV4-3
J: TRBJ2-5
CDR3: ASSQDRWKTQY

D: -
V: TRBV30
J: TRBJ2-2
CDR3: AWSFRAGELF

D: -
V: TRBV28
J: TRBJ2-1
CDR3: ASTAQVPDSAF

D: -
V: TRBV10-1
J: TRBJ1-1
CDR3: ASRTSMNTEAF

D: -
V: TRBV7-3
J: TRBJ2-3
CDR3: ASSLGGTDTQY

D: -
V: TRBV19
J: TRBJ1-5
CDR3: ASSQGTQH

D: -
V: TRBV28
J: TRBJ2-3
CDR3: ASSPYLRETDTQY

D: -
V: TRBV7-3
J: TRBJ2-1
CDR3: ASSLGNRVEQF

D: -
V: TRBV7-6
J: TRBJ2-1
CDR3: ASSFTVSSYNEQF

D: TRBD1
V: TRBV5-1
J: TRBJ2-7
CDR3: ASSPGTGGEQY

D: -
V: TRBV30
J: TRBJ2-5
CDR3: AWTKAVQRETQY

D: TRBD1
V: TRBV6-6
J: TRBJ1-2
CDR3: ASSLRDRGYT